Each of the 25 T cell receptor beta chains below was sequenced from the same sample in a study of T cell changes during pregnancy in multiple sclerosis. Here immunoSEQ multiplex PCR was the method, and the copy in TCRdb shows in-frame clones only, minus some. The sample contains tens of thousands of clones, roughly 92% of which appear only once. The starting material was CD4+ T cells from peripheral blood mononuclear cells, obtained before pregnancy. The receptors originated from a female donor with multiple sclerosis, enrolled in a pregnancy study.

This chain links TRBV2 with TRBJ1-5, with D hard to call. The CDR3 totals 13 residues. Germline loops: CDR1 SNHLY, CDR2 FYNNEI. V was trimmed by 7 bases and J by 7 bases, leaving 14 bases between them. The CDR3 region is CASMREGGQPQHF. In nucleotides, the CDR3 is TGTGCCAGCATGAGGGAGGGCGGGCAGCCCCAGCATTTT.

The CDR3 DNA sequence: TGCGCCAGCAGCAGTGGGACAGGGGAAGGAGAGACCCAGTACTTC. It encodes CASSSGTGEGETQYF. The V call is TRBV5-1, the J call TRBJ2-5; TRBD1 agrees at 10 bases. Germline V gene lookup returns CDR1 SGHRS and CDR2 YFSETQ. This CDR3 region has 15 residues. V dropped 4 bases and J dropped 4; count of bases not matched to a gene: 7.

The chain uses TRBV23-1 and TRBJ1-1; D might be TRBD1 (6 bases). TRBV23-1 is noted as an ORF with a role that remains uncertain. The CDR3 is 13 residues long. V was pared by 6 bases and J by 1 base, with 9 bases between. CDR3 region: CASRIRGNTEAFF. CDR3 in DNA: TGCGCCAGCAGAATCAGGGGGAACACTGAAGCTTTCTTT.

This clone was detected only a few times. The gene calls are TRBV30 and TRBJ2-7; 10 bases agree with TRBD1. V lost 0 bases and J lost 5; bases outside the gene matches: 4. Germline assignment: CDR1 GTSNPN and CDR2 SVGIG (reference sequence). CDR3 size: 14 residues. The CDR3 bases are TGTGCCTGGAGTGTCGGGACAGGGGTCAACGAGCAGTACTTC. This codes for CAWSVGTGVNEQYF.

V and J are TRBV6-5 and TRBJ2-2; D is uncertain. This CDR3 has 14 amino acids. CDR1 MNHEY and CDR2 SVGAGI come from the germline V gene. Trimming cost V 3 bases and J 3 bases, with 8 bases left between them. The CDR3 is CASSYRLDTGELFF. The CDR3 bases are TGTGCCAGCAGTTATCGACTCGACACCGGGGAGCTGTTTTTT.

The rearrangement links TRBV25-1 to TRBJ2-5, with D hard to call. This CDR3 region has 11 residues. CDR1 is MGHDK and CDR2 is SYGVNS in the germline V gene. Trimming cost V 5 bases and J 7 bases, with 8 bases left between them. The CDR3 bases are TGTGCCAGCAGTTTAACGGGGACCCAGTACTTC. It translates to CASSLTGTQYF.

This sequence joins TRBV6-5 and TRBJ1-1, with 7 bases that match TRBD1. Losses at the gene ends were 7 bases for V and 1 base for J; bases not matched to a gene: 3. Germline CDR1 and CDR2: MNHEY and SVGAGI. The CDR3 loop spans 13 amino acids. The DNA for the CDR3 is TGTGCCAGCAACTGGGACAGGAACACTGAAGCTTTCTTT. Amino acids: CASNWDRNTEAFF.

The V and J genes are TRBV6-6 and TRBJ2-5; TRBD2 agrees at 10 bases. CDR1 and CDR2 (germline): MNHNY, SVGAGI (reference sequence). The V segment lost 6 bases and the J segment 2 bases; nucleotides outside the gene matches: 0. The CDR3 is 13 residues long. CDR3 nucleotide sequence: TGTGCCAGCAGACTAGCGGGACAAGAGACCCAGTACTTC. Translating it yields CASRLAGQETQYF.

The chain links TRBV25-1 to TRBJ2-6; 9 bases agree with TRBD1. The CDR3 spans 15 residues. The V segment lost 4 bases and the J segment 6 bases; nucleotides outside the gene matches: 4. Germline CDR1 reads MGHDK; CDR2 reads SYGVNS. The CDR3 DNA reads TGTGCCAGCAGTGGGTGGACAGGGGAGGCCAACGTCCTGACTTTC. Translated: CASSGWTGEANVLTF.

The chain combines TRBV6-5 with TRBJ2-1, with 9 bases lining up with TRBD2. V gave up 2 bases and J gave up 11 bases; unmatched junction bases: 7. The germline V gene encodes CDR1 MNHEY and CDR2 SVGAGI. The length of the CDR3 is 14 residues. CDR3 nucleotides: TGTGCCAGCAGTTACCGGAGACTAGCGGACAAGCAGTTCTTC. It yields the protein CASSYRRLADKQFF.

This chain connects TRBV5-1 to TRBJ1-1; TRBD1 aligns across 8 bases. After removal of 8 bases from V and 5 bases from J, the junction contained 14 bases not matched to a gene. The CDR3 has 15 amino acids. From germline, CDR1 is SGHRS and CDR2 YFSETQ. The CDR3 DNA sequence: TGCGCCAGTTCGCCAGGGGGCTTTGAAGGGACTGAAGCTTTCTTT. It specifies CASSPGGFEGTEAFF.

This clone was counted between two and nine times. CDR3 nucleotide sequence: TGTGCCAGCAGCTTGGGGCAGGGAAGACTGGACACTGAAGCTTTCTTT. Residues: CASSLGQGRLDTEAFF. This rearrangement joins TRBV5-4 to TRBJ1-1; D is perhaps TRBD1 (5 bases). The CDR3 spans 16 residues. V lost 0 bases and J 3 bases, leaving 15 bases between the germline ends. Per germline, CDR1 SGHNT and CDR2 YYREEE (reference sequence).

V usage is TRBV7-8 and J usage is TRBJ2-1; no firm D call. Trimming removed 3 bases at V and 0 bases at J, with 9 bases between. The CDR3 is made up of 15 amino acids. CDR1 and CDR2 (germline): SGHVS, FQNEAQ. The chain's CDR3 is CASSFDWSSYNEQFF. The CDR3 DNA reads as TGTGCCAGCAGCTTTGACTGGAGCTCCTACAATGAGCAGTTCTTC.

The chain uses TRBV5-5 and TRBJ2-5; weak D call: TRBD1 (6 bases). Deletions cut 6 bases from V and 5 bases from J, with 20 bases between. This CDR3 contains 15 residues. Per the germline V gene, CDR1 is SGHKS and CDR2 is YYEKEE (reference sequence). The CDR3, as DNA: TGTGCCAGCACCGATCTGAGCCAGGGGCAGGAGACCCAGTACTTC. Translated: CASTDLSQGQETQYF.

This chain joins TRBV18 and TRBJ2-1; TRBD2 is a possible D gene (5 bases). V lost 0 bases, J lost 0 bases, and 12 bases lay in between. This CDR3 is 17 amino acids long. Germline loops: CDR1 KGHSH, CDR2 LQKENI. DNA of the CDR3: TGTGCCAGCTCACCACCGGCGGGCGGAAGCTCCTACAATGAGCAGTTCTTC. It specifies CASSPPAGGSSYNEQFF. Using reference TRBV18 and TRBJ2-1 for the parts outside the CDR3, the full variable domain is NAGVMQNPRHLVRRRGQEARLRCSPMKGHSHVYWYRQLPEEGLKFMVYLQKENIIDESGMPKERFSAEFPKEGPSILRIQQVVRGDSAAYFCASSPPAGGSSYNEQFFGPGTRLTVL.

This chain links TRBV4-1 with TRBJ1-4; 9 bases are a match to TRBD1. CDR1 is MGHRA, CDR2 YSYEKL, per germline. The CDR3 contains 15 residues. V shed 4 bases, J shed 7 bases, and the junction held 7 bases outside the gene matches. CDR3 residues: CASSRDRGRFEKLFF. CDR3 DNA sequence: TGCGCCAGCAGCCGAGACAGGGGGAGATTTGAAAAACTGTTTTTT.

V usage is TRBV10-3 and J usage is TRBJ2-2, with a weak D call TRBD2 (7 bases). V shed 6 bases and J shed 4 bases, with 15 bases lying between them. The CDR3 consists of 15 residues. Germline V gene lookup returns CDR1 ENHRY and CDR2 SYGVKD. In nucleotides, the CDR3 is TGTGCCATCAGCTCCCAGGGGAGGGGCACCGGGGAGCTGTTTTTT. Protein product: CAISSQGRGTGELFF.

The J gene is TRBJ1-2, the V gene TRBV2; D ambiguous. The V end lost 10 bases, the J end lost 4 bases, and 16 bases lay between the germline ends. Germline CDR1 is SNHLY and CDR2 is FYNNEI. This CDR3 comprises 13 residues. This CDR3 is CATLLPGSYGYTF. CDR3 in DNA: TGTGCCACCTTGCTCCCAGGCTCCTATGGCTACACCTTC.

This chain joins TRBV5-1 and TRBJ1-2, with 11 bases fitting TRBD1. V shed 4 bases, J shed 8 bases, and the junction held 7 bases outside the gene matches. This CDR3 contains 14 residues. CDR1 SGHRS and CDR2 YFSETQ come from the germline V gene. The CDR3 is CASSGGQGEEGYTF. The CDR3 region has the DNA TGCGCCAGCAGCGGGGGACAGGGGGAGGAAGGCTACACCTTC.

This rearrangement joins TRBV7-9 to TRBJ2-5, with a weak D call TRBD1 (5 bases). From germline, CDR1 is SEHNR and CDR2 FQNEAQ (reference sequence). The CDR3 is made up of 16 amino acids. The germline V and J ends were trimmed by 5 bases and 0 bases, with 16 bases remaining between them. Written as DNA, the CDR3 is TGTGCCAGCAGCAGGATGTTTGGGGCGGACCAAGAGACCCAGTACTTC. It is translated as CASSRMFGADQETQYF.

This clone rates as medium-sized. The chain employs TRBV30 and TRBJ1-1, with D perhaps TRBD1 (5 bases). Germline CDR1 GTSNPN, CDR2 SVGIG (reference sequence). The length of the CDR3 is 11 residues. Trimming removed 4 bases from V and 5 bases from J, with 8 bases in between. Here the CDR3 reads CAWTSGTEAFF. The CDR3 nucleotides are TGTGCCTGGACGTCAGGGACTGAAGCTTTCTTT. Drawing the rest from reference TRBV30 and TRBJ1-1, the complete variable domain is SQTIHQWPATLVQPVGSPLSLECTVEGTSNPNLYWYRQAAGRGLQLLFYSVGIGQISSEVPQNLSASRPQDRQFILSSKKLLLSDSGFYLCAWTSGTEAFFGQGTRLTVV.

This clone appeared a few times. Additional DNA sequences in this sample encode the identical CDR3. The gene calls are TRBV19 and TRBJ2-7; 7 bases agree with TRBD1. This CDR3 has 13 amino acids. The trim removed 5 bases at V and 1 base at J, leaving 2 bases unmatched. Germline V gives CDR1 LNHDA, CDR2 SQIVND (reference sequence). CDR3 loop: CASSRDSSYEQYF. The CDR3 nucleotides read TGTGCCAGTAGTCGGGACAGTTCCTACGAGCAGTACTTC.

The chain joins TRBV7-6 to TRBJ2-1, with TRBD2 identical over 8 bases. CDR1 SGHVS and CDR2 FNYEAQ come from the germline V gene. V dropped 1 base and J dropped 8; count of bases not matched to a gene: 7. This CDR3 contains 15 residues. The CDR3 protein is CASSLGQTGGHEQFF. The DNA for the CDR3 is TGTGCCAGCAGCTTAGGTCAGACGGGAGGGCATGAGCAGTTCTTC.

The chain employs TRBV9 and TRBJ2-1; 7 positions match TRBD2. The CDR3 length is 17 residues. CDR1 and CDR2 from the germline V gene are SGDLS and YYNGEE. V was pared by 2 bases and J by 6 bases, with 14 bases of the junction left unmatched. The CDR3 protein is CASSVSLAATLGNEQFF. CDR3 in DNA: TGTGCCAGCAGCGTTTCCCTAGCGGCCACCCTGGGCAATGAGCAGTTCTTC.

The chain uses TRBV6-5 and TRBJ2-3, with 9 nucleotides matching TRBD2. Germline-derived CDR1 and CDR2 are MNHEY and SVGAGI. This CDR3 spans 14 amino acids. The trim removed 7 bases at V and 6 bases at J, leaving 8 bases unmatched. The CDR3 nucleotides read TGTGCCAGCAAGGCGGGGGGGCCCTCCGATACGCAGTATTTT. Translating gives CASKAGGPSDTQYF.